A single sample gave rise to the 29 T cell receptor beta chains below, sequenced in a study of siplizumab effects on memory and regulatory T cells. Clones were read by immunoSEQ multiplex PCR, and TCRdb kept only the in-frame ones, dropping some. The sample holds some 100,000 clones, about 91% seen once. What was sequenced was Tregs sorted from blood. Receptors were obtained from a human donor in good health.

This chain uses TRBV19 with TRBJ1-1; D may be TRBD1 (5 bases). This CDR3 region has 14 residues. V was cut by 7 bases and J by 10 bases, with 22 bases left in between. Per germline, CDR1 LNHDA and CDR2 SQIVND (reference sequence). The CDR3 bases are TGTGCCAGTATCCCGCCAGGGCAGCCGGCTGGAGCTTTCTTT. This codes for CASIPPGQPAGAFF.

V and J are TRBV19 and TRBJ2-7; D perhaps matches TRBD1 (6 bases). V was pared by 3 bases and J by 6 bases, with 15 bases between. Germline CDR1 is LNHDA and CDR2 is SQIVND (reference sequence). The CDR3 contains 14 residues. The CDR3 DNA reads TGTGCCAGTAGTATCGGCAGGGGAATTGGCGAGCAGTACTTC. It encodes CASSIGRGIGEQYF.

The genes are TRBV5-1 and TRBJ1-4, with D perhaps matching TRBD1 (5 bases). The CDR3 is 13 residues long. Germline lookup yields CDR1 SGHRS and CDR2 YFSETQ. V was cut by 1 base and J by 8 bases, with 9 bases left in between. CDR3 nucleotides: TGCGCCAGCAGCTTGTTGGGACCCGAAAAACTGTTTTTT. Translating it yields CASSLLGPEKLFF.

V and J are TRBV2 and TRBJ2-7; 8 bases are a match to TRBD1. The length of the CDR3 is 13 residues. J gave up 5 bases and V 7 bases, and 7 bases lay outside the gene matches. Per germline, CDR1 SNHLY and CDR2 FYNNEI. The CDR3 sequence: CASKRTGFDEQYF. In DNA form, the CDR3 reads TGTGCCAGCAAAAGGACAGGGTTCGACGAGCAGTACTTC.

The V call is TRBV27, the J call TRBJ2-4; D is unresolved. V was cut by 4 bases and J by 0 bases, with 4 bases left in between. This CDR3 region has 13 residues. CDR1 MNHEY and CDR2 SMNVEV come from the germline V gene (reference sequence). In DNA, the CDR3 is TGTGCCAGCAGTTCCGTAGCCAAAAACATTCAGTACTTC. Protein product: CASSSVAKNIQYF.

The V and J genes are TRBV15 and TRBJ2-1; tentatively, D is TRBD1 or TRBD2 (5 bases each). The CDR3 is 15 residues long. Germline CDR1 LNHNV, CDR2 YYDKDF (reference sequence). V lost 0 bases to trimming and J lost 2 bases, with 8 bases between them. The CDR3 bases are TGTGCCACCAGCAGAGATTTGGGGGCCTACAATGAGCAGTTCTTC. It encodes CATSRDLGAYNEQFF.

The chain employs TRBV28 and TRBJ2-3; D is perhaps TRBD1 (6 bases). The CDR3 is 15 amino acids. Germline V gives CDR1 MDHEN, CDR2 SYDVKM. Trimming removed 7 bases from V and 0 bases from J, with 14 bases in between. CDR3 sequence (DNA): TGTGCCAGCACCGAGACAGGTTTTAGCACAGATACGCAGTATTTT. Translation gives CASTETGFSTDTQYF.

The chain uses TRBV6-5 and TRBJ2-3, with 8 bases lining up with TRBD2. V lost 4 bases to trimming and J lost 3 bases; unmatched junction nucleotides: 9. Germline CDR1 reads MNHEY; CDR2 reads SVGAGI. The CDR3 runs to 16 residues. CDR3 amino acids: CASSFTGTRPTDTQYF. The CDR3 nucleotides read TGTGCCAGCAGTTTTACCGGGACTAGGCCGACAGATACGCAGTATTTT.

The chain links TRBV5-1 to TRBJ2-1, with TRBD2 matching 10 bases. The germline CDR1 and CDR2 sequences are SGHRS and YFSETQ. The CDR3 loop spans 18 amino acids. Trimming cost V 1 base and J 7 bases; bases outside gene matches: 14. CDR3 region: CASSLRVASGSLGNEQFF. The DNA of the CDR3 is TGCGCCAGCAGCTTGAGGGTGGCTAGCGGGAGTCTTGGGAATGAGCAGTTCTTC.

The J gene is TRBJ2-5, the V gene TRBV15; unclear D gene. V shed 0 bases and J shed 6 bases, with 2 bases lying between them. The CDR3 loop spans 11 amino acids. Germline lookup yields CDR1 LNHNV and CDR2 YYDKDF (reference sequence). CDR3 bases: TGTGCCACCAGCAGAGAGCAGACCCAGTACTTC. This translates into CATSREQTQYF.

The chain employs TRBV5-1 and TRBJ1-1, with 10 bases fitting TRBD1. There are 13 residues in the CDR3. Per germline, CDR1 SGHRS and CDR2 YFSETQ. The J segment lost 5 bases and the V segment lost 4 bases, leaving 2 bases of the junction unmatched. The CDR3 is CASSGGQGTEAFF. CDR3 nucleotides: TGCGCCAGCAGCGGGGGACAGGGGACTGAAGCTTTCTTT.

The chain links TRBV5-1 to TRBJ2-1; weak D call: TRBD1 (5 bases). V was trimmed by 4 bases and J by 0 bases, leaving 17 bases between them. Germline-derived CDR1 and CDR2 are SGHRS and YFSETQ. The CDR3 length is 17 residues. The CDR3 protein is CASSPLGPVSSYNEQFF. DNA for the CDR3: TGCGCCAGCAGCCCCCTGGGGCCGGTGAGCTCCTACAATGAGCAGTTCTTC. Looking up the rest from reference TRBV5-1 and TRBJ2-1 gives the full variable domain: KAGVTQTPRYLIKTRGQQVTLSCSPISGHRSVSWYQQTPGQGLQFLFEYFSETQRNKGNFPGRFSGRQFSNSRSEMNVSTLELGDSALYLCASSPLGPVSSYNEQFFGPGTRLTVL.

This chain links TRBV2 with TRBJ1-3; 9 bases align to TRBD1. CDR3 size: 15 residues. Germline-derived CDR1 and CDR2 are SNHLY and FYNNEI. J was trimmed by 1 base and V by 8 bases; bases with no gene match: 6. This CDR3 is CASVRDRASGNTIYF. The CDR3 bases are TGTGCCAGCGTACGGGACAGGGCTTCTGGAAACACCATATATTTT. Filled out from reference TRBV2 and TRBJ1-3, the complete variable domain reads EPEVTQTPSHQVTQMGQEVILRCVPISNHLYFYWYRQILGQKVEFLVSFYNNEISEKSEIFDDQFSVERPDGSNFTLKIRSTKLEDSAMYFCASVRDRASGNTIYFGEGSWLTVV.

The chain has TRBV27 and TRBJ2-3; 9 bases are shared with TRBD2. The junction had 5 bases not matched to a gene; V was cut back by 0 bases and J by 1 base. The germline gives CDR1 MNHEY, CDR2 SMNVEV (reference sequence). CDR3 size: 17 residues. The CDR3, as DNA: TGTGCCAGCAGTTTATCCCCCCTAGCGGGACGCACAGATACGCAGTATTTT. Translating gives CASSLSPLAGRTDTQYF.

The chain carries TRBV2 and TRBJ2-1, with D hard to call. Trimming took off 5 bases at V and 5 bases at J, with 10 bases between the two ends. CDR3 length equals 13 residues. Germline values: CDR1 SNHLY, CDR2 FYNNEI. Here the CDR3 reads CASSLGINNEQFF. Written as DNA, the CDR3 is TGTGCCAGCAGTCTAGGGATCAACAATGAGCAGTTCTTC. The whole variable domain, remainder taken from reference TRBV2 and TRBJ2-1, is EPEVTQTPSHQVTQMGQEVILRCVPISNHLYFYWYRQILGQKVEFLVSFYNNEISEKSEIFDDQFSVERPDGSNFTLKIRSTKLEDSAMYFCASSLGINNEQFFGPGTRLTVL.

The rearrangement uses TRBV5-1 and TRBJ1-1, with TRBD1 as a possible D gene (5 bases). Germline assignment: CDR1 SGHRS and CDR2 YFSETQ. The CDR3 runs to 14 residues. V lost 2 bases, J lost 6 bases, and 14 bases lay in between. CDR3 in DNA: TGCGCCAGCAGCTTCGGGGGGGGGACCCCTGAAGCTTTCTTT. Translating it yields CASSFGGGTPEAFF.

This chain connects TRBV15 to TRBJ2-3; 11 nucleotides match TRBD2. V lost 8 bases and J lost 1; bases outside the gene matches: 17. The CDR3 spans 19 residues. Germline-derived CDR1 and CDR2 are LNHNV and YYDKDF (reference sequence). CDR3 sequence reads: CATLETYSGRARRTDTQYF. CDR3 in DNA: TGTGCCACCCTGGAAACGTATAGCGGGAGGGCCCGGCGCACAGATACGCAGTATTTT. The full variable domain, its missing parts supplied by reference TRBV15 and TRBJ2-3, is DAMVIQNPRYQVTQFGKPVTLSCSQTLNHNVMYWYQQKSSQAPKLLFHYYDKDFNNEADTPDNFQSRRPNTSFCFLDIRSPGLGDTAMYLCATLETYSGRARRTDTQYFGPGTRLTVL.

The chain has TRBV7-9 and TRBJ2-1; TRBD1 is a possible D gene (7 bases). The CDR3 length is 16 residues. The germline V gene encodes CDR1 SEHNR and CDR2 FQNEAQ (reference sequence). Trimming pared 9 bases from V and 1 base from J, leaving 19 bases between. The CDR3 region has the DNA TGTGCCAGTACCCTTTCCCCAGGGGGGTCCTACAATGAGCAGTTCTTC. It translates to CASTLSPGGSYNEQFF.

This rearrangement joins TRBV7-3 to TRBJ2-1; D not resolved. V was shortened by 5 bases and J by 4 bases, with 9 bases between the two germline ends. This CDR3 has 13 amino acids. The germline CDR1 and CDR2 sequences are SGHTA and FQGTGA. In DNA form, the CDR3 reads TGTGCCAGCAGCCTAGGCCCGTACAATGAGCAGTTCTTC. It specifies CASSLGPYNEQFF.

The chain carries TRBV30 and TRBJ2-5; D is ambiguous. V lost 6 bases and J 2 bases, leaving 13 bases between the germline ends. The CDR3 runs 13 residues. Germline V gene data show CDR1 as GTSNPN and CDR2 as SVGIG (reference sequence). In DNA form, the CDR3 reads TGTGCCTGCACCATTCAGCGTCAAGAGACCCAGTACTTC. This encodes CACTIQRQETQYF. The whole variable domain, filled in from reference TRBV30 and TRBJ2-5, reads SQTIHQWPATLVQPVGSPLSLECTVEGTSNPNLYWYRQAAGRGLQLLFYSVGIGQISSEVPQNLSASRPQDRQFILSSKKLLLSDSGFYLCACTIQRQETQYFGPGTRLLVL.

The chain couples TRBV2 to TRBJ2-5, with D tentatively TRBD1 (5 bases). The DNA end lines up better with TRBJ2-7; the J call may be wrong. CDR1 is SNHLY, CDR2 FYNNEI, per germline. The CDR3 sequence is 12 residues long. In DNA form, the CDR3 reads TGTGCCAGCGGAAACGGACACTACGAGCAGTACTTC. It is translated as CASGNGHYEQYF.

The V call is TRBV5-6, the J call TRBJ2-5; TRBD2 is a possible D gene (5 bases). The ends were cut back, 1 base at V and 5 bases at J, with 6 bases in the middle. The CDR3 is 12 amino acids. Germline assignment: CDR1 SGHDT and CDR2 YYEEEE. The CDR3 bases are TGTGCCAGCAGCTTGACTAGGGAGACCCAGTACTTC. It is translated as CASSLTRETQYF.

The chain employs TRBV5-1 and TRBJ2-1; 7 bases map to TRBD2. CDR1 and CDR2 from the germline V gene are SGHRS and YFSETQ. The CDR3 sequence is 16 residues long. Trimming removed 0 bases from V and 4 bases from J; junction bases left unmatched: 7. This CDR3 reads CASSLALAAPYNEQFF. The CDR3 DNA is TGCGCCAGCAGCTTGGCTCTAGCGGCTCCGTACAATGAGCAGTTCTTC.

The genes are TRBV5-4 and TRBJ2-1; D remains unclear. Germline CDR1 and CDR2: SGHNT and YYREEE (reference sequence). V shed 2 bases and J shed 3 bases, with 9 bases lying between them. The CDR3 covers 14 residues. The CDR3 loop reads CASSLSGDYNEQFF. CDR3 nucleotides: TGTGCCAGCAGCTTATCTGGCGACTACAATGAGCAGTTCTTC.

The rearrangement uses TRBV6-1 and TRBJ1-5, with a weak D call TRBD1 (5 bases). V shed 1 base and J shed 6 bases, with 16 bases lying between them. The CDR3 is made up of 16 amino acids. CDR1 MNHNS and CDR2 SASEGT come from the germline V gene. Here the CDR3 DNA reads TGTGCCAGCAGTGAAGTTGGCAGGGAATTTGGTCAGCCCCAGCATTTT. It yields the protein CASSEVGREFGQPQHF.

The chain carries TRBV6-1 and TRBJ2-7, with a tentative D call TRBD1 (5 bases). CDR1 and CDR2 (germline): MNHNS, SASEGT. The V end was cut by 7 bases, the J end by 3 bases, with 10 bases between. The CDR3 loop spans 12 amino acids. The CDR3 loop is CASMARVYEQYF. In nucleotides, the CDR3 is TGTGCCAGCATGGCCAGGGTCTACGAGCAGTACTTC.

The V gene is TRBV10-2, the J gene TRBJ2-1; 7 positions agree with TRBD2. The CDR3 runs to 19 residues. From germline, CDR1 is WSHSY and CDR2 SAAADI. Losses at the gene ends were 4 bases for V and 0 bases for J; bases not matched to a gene: 15. CDR3 protein: CASSVISLLATTSYNEQFF. In nucleotides, the CDR3 is TGCGCCAGCAGTGTAATCTCCCTACTAGCGACTACCTCCTACAATGAGCAGTTCTTC.

The genes are TRBV7-6 and TRBJ2-3, with a possible D match to TRBD2 (5 bases). Germline CDR1 is SGHVS and CDR2 is FNYEAQ. Trimming pared 6 bases from V and 0 bases from J, leaving 28 bases between. This CDR3 is 20 amino acids long. CDR3 protein: CASSFLLARLGGGSTDTQYF. CDR3 sequence (DNA): TGTGCCAGCAGTTTCCTGCTAGCTCGTTTAGGTGGCGGGAGCACAGATACGCAGTATTTT.

The J gene is TRBJ1-1, the V gene TRBV2; unclear D gene. Between the trimmed V and J ends, which lost 4 bases and 0 bases, there was a span of 15 bases. The CDR3 extends over 16 amino acids. Germline V gene data show CDR1 as SNHLY and CDR2 as FYNNEI. CDR3 amino acids: CASSVVLKALNTEAFF. The CDR3 coding sequence is TGTGCCAGCAGTGTGGTCCTAAAGGCCTTGAACACTGAAGCTTTCTTT.